Listed here are 26 T cell receptor beta chains from one sample, sequenced in a study of blood T cell repertoires in COVID-19. The assay was immunoSEQ multiplex PCR, and TCRdb's table has in-frame clones only and misses some. The sample has around 97,000 clones; about 87% are singletons. Sequencing was carried out using peripheral blood. The receptors derive from a human donor in a cohort sampled during active COVID-19.

The chain uses TRBV10-2 and TRBJ1-2, with 9 nucleotides matching TRBD1. The CDR3 covers 15 residues. Germline V gene sequence: CDR1 WSHSY, CDR2 SAAADI. V lost 0 bases to trimming and J lost 7 bases; unmatched junction nucleotides: 6. The CDR3 DNA sequence: TGCGCCAGCAGTGAGTCGACAGGGGGTGGCTCTGGCTACACCTTC. Translation: CASSESTGGGSGYTF.

Notes on this clone: A junction boundary mismatches the germline segment, possibly from a read error. The rearrangement uses TRBV2 and TRBJ2-1, with 12 bases that match TRBD2. The CDR3 covers 14 residues. In germline, CDR1 is SNHLY, CDR2 FYNNEI. This chain's CDR3 is CASSERLAGGPVVF. CDR3 DNA: TGTGCCAGCAGTGAACGCCTAGCGGGAGGGCCGGTCGTCTTC.

The chain couples TRBV2 to TRBJ2-2; 9 nucleotides match TRBD2. Germline values: CDR1 SNHLY, CDR2 FYNNEI. This CDR3 has 15 residues. V was clipped by 7 bases and J by 3 bases; unmatched bases: 6. CDR3 amino acids: CASTGGRGDTGELFF. CDR3 coding DNA: TGTGCCAGCACCGGCGGGAGGGGGGACACCGGGGAGCTGTTTTTT.

The chain is built from TRBV18 and TRBJ1-4; D is possibly TRBD1 (6 bases). The CDR3 is made up of 15 amino acids. Trimming shortened V by 3 bases and J by 3 bases, and 11 bases separated the two germline ends. Germline V CDR1 and CDR2: KGHSH, LQKENI. Written as DNA, the CDR3 is TGTGCCAGCTCACCCAGGGGTTCAGCTAATGAAAAACTGTTTTTT. Residues: CASSPRGSANEKLFF.

The CDR3 sequence: CASSPRLAADYEQYF. The CDR3 DNA reads as TGTGCCAGCAGCCCCCGACTAGCAGCAGACTACGAGCAGTACTTC. The genes are TRBV13 and TRBJ2-7, with 7 bases fitting TRBD2. The CDR3 has 15 amino acids. V trimming: 5 bases; J trimming: 3 bases; junction bases outside the gene matches: 10. Germline V gene data show CDR1 as PRHDT and CDR2 as FYEKMQ (reference sequence).

This clone appeared once. V and J are TRBV5-1 and TRBJ2-3; D might be TRBD1 (5 bases). Germline V gene sequence: CDR1 SGHRS, CDR2 YFSETQ. With 4 bases removed from V and 0 bases from J, the gap between germline ends came to 9 bases. The length of the CDR3 is 14 residues. The DNA for the CDR3 is TGCGCCAGCAGCCCGGACATCAGCACAGATACGCAGTATTTT. This codes for CASSPDISTDTQYF. Based on the CDR3 plus reference TRBV5-1 and TRBJ2-3, the full variable domain is KAGVTQTPRYLIKTRGQQVTLSCSPISGHRSVSWYQQTPGQGLQFLFEYFSETQRNKGNFPGRFSGRQFSNSRSEMNVSTLELGDSALYLCASSPDISTDTQYFGPGTRLTVL.

The V gene is TRBV19, the J gene TRBJ2-1, with TRBD1 identical over 9 bases. The length of the CDR3 is 16 residues. CDR1 and CDR2 (germline): LNHDA, SQIVND (reference sequence). The trim removed 5 bases at V and 7 bases at J, leaving 12 bases unmatched. The CDR3 spells CASSFIQGAVVNEQFF. The CDR3 DNA is TGTGCCAGTAGTTTCATACAGGGGGCTGTGGTTAATGAGCAGTTCTTC.

V gene TRBV5-8 combines with J gene TRBJ2-2; 8 bases match TRBD2. This CDR3 has 16 amino acids. The V and J ends lost 0 bases and 4 bases, in that order; junction bases with no gene match: 5. CDR1 and CDR2 (germline): SGHTS, YDEGEE. This CDR3 is CASSLVAGGFTGELFF. The CDR3 DNA reads as TGTGCCAGCAGCTTGGTTGCGGGGGGCTTCACCGGGGAGCTGTTTTTT.

V usage is TRBV5-4 and J usage is TRBJ2-1; TRBD2 agrees at 13 bases. V gave up 3 bases and J gave up 7 bases; unmatched junction bases: 13. The V gene's germline CDR1 is SGHNT and CDR2 YYREEE (reference sequence). The CDR3 totals 18 residues. This CDR3 is CASSSTSGRASDRNEQFF. The CDR3 DNA is TGTGCCAGCAGCTCCACTAGCGGGAGGGCCTCTGATAGGAATGAGCAGTTCTTC.

The rearrangement links TRBV3-1 (or the pseudogene TRBV3-2) to TRBJ1-4; D possibly corresponds to TRBD1 (6 bases). Per germline, CDR1 LGHDT and CDR2 YNNKEL (reference sequence). V was cut by 1 base and J by 10 bases, with 16 bases left in between. The length of the CDR3 is 15 residues. CDR3 DNA: TGTGCCAGCAGCCAAGGGGCAGGGGCCTTCGGAAAACTGTTTTTT. Translating gives CASSQGAGAFGKLFF.

The V call is TRBV5-6, the J call TRBJ1-2; TRBD1 aligns across 10 bases. Germline V gives CDR1 SGHDT, CDR2 YYEEEE. J was trimmed by 0 bases and V by 5 bases; bases with no gene match: 7. This CDR3 has 16 residues. This CDR3 is CASRVGDRGSNYGYTF. The CDR3 DNA is TGTGCCAGCAGGGTCGGGGACAGGGGATCTAACTATGGCTACACCTTC. The complete variable domain, with remaining parts taken from reference TRBV5-6 and TRBJ1-2, reads DAGVTQSPTHLIKTRGQQVTLRCSPKSGHDTVSWYQQALGQGPQFIFQYYEEEERQRGNFPDRFSGHQFPNYSSELNVNALLLGDSALYLCASRVGDRGSNYGYTFGSGTRLTVV.

V is TRBV14 and J is TRBJ2-7; D call uncertain. This CDR3 has 14 residues. Germline CDR1 SGHDN, CDR2 FVKESK. The V and J ends lost 5 bases and 0 bases respectively, with 11 bases between them. CDR3 sequence: CASSVYRDSYEQYF. The CDR3 nucleotides read TGTGCCAGCAGCGTTTACCGCGACTCCTACGAGCAGTACTTC.

This clone was seen a few times. The chain uses TRBV7-8 and TRBJ1-2; D possibly corresponds to TRBD1 (5 bases). CDR1 is SGHVS and CDR2 is FQNEAQ in the germline V gene. The CDR3 spans 14 residues. V was shortened by 2 bases and J by 8 bases, with 15 bases between the two germline ends. The CDR3 spells CASSLKGSKRGYTF. The CDR3 coding sequence is TGTGCCAGCAGCTTAAAGGGGTCCAAGAGGGGCTACACCTTC.

The rearrangement links TRBV11-2 to TRBJ2-7, with a tentative D call TRBD1 (5 bases). CDR1 is SGHAT, CDR2 FQNNGV, per germline. The germline V and J ends were trimmed by 8 bases and 1 base, with 18 bases remaining between them. The CDR3 runs 15 residues. CDR3 region: CASRTNRSYSYEQYF. The CDR3 bases are TGTGCCAGCCGCACGAACAGGTCATATTCCTACGAGCAGTACTTC. The full variable domain, completed using reference TRBV11-2 and TRBJ2-7, is EAGVAQSPRYKIIEKRQSVAFWCNPISGHATLYWYQQILGQGPKLLIQFQNNGVVDDSQLPKDRFSAERLKGVDSTLKIQPAKLEDSAVYLCASRTNRSYSYEQYFGPGTRLTVT.

The V and J genes are TRBV10-2 and TRBJ2-7; 10 nucleotides line up with TRBD1. The J segment lost 4 bases and the V segment lost 6 bases, leaving 6 bases of the junction unmatched. The CDR3 is 14 residues long. CDR1 WSHSY and CDR2 SAAADI come from the germline V gene. DNA for the CDR3: TGCGCCAGCAGAAAACCGGGACAGGGGTACGAGCAGTACTTC. Protein: CASRKPGQGYEQYF.

The CDR3, as DNA: TGCGCCAGCAGTAGGGGGTGGAAACCCAGCCCGGGGGAGCTGTTTTTT. Translated: CASSRGWKPSPGELFF. V usage is TRBV5-1 and J usage is TRBJ2-2; TRBD1 is a possible D gene (6 bases). Germline CDR1 SGHRS, CDR2 YFSETQ. Trimming took 5 bases from V and 8 from J, leaving 22 bases between them. The CDR3 totals 16 residues. Full variable domain (remainder filled in from reference TRBV5-1 and TRBJ2-2): KAGVTQTPRYLIKTRGQQVTLSCSPISGHRSVSWYQQTPGQGLQFLFEYFSETQRNKGNFPGRFSGRQFSNSRSEMNVSTLELGDSALYLCASSRGWKPSPGELFFGEGSRLTVL.

V is TRBV28 and J is TRBJ1-1; D may be TRBD1 (5 bases). Between the trimmed V and J ends, which lost 0 bases and 5 bases, there was a span of 10 bases. This CDR3 spans 14 amino acids. CDR1 is MDHEN and CDR2 is SYDVKM in the germline V gene. The CDR3 region is CASSLWSGGTEAFF. CDR3 DNA: TGTGCCAGCAGTTTATGGTCGGGGGGAACTGAAGCTTTCTTT.

V and J are TRBV3-1 (or the pseudogene TRBV3-2) and TRBJ1-2; D unclear. V lost 2 bases and J 6 bases, leaving 13 bases between the germline ends. The CDR3 covers 14 residues. From germline, CDR1 is LGHDT and CDR2 YNNKEL (reference sequence). CDR3 nucleotides: TGTGCCAGCAGCCAACGGGGAAGCGAGGATGGCTACACCTTC. Translation gives CASSQRGSEDGYTF.

The CDR3 DNA is TGTGCCAGCTGGCCGACAGGGAACACTGAAGCTTTCTTT. Amino acids: CASWPTGNTEAFF. The chain is built from TRBV12-3 or TRBV12-4 and TRBJ1-1; D may be TRBD1 (6 bases). The length of the CDR3 is 13 residues. V lost 8 bases to trimming and J lost 1 base, with 11 bases between them.

The rearrangement links TRBV6-5 to TRBJ2-7; the D is unclear. Germline CDR1 and CDR2: MNHEY and SVGAGI. This CDR3 region has 14 residues. V lost 7 bases, J lost 2 bases, and 15 bases lay in between. The CDR3 DNA follows: TGTGCCAGCACTCTTACCGGTCAGGCCTACGAGCAGTACTTC. The encoded protein is CASTLTGQAYEQYF.

This sequence joins TRBV12-3 or TRBV12-4 and TRBJ2-4; no clear D gene. This CDR3 contains 11 residues. The germline V and J ends were trimmed by 5 bases and 9 bases, with 8 bases remaining between them. CDR3 coding DNA: TGTGCCAGCAGTAGAGGCGTCATTCAGTACTTC. It yields the protein CASSRGVIQYF.

The chain has TRBV6-4 and TRBJ1-4; D unresolved. This CDR3 has 15 residues. Germline CDR1 and CDR2: MRHNA and SNTAGT. Trimming took off 6 bases at V and 6 bases at J, with 17 bases between the two ends. The CDR3 coding sequence is TGTGCCAGCAGCTCCTTACCATGGGCCCATGAAAAACTGTTTTTT. Encoded protein: CASSSLPWAHEKLFF.

Only one count was recorded for this clone. This chain links TRBV28 with TRBJ2-6, with a possible D match to TRBD1 (5 bases). The V gene lost 7 bases and the J gene lost 0 bases, with 10 bases spanning the gap. The germline gives CDR1 MDHEN, CDR2 SYDVKM. CDR3 size: 15 residues. The CDR3 is CASTSGASGANVLTF. CDR3 bases: TGTGCCAGCACCTCTGGGGCCTCTGGGGCCAACGTCCTGACTTTC. Complete variable domain (other parts from reference TRBV28 and TRBJ2-6): DVKVTQSSRYLVKRTGEKVFLECVQDMDHENMFWYRQDPGLGLRLIYFSYDVKMKEKGDIPEGYSVSREKKERFSLILESASTNQTSMYLCASTSGASGANVLTFGAGSRLTVL.

V usage is TRBV6-5 and J usage is TRBJ1-2; D not resolved. Trimming removed 7 bases at V and 8 bases at J, with 11 bases between. Germline V gene sequence: CDR1 MNHEY, CDR2 SVGAGI. This CDR3 contains 11 residues. The CDR3 reads CASTRGGGYTF. In DNA form, the CDR3 reads TGTGCCAGCACCCGAGGTGGCGGCTACACCTTC.

The chain carries TRBV7-2 and TRBJ1-2; possibly TRBD1 for D (6 bases). Trimming stripped 5 bases from V and 7 bases from J, with 14 bases between. The germline V gene encodes CDR1 SGHTA and CDR2 FQGNSA. This CDR3 region has 13 residues. DNA for the CDR3: TGTGCCAGCAGCACTTACAGGGAAGTTGGCTACACCTTC. Translated: CASSTYREVGYTF.

The chain has TRBV30 and TRBJ1-2, with 11 bases aligning to TRBD1. In germline, CDR1 is GTSNPN, CDR2 SVGIG (reference sequence). With 1 base clipped from V and 2 bases from J, the junction kept 12 bases outside the gene matches. CDR3 length equals 18 residues. The CDR3 reads CAWSGGTGGTGLNYGYTF. DNA of the CDR3: TGTGCCTGGAGTGGGGGGACAGGGGGGACCGGCCTGAACTATGGCTACACCTTC.